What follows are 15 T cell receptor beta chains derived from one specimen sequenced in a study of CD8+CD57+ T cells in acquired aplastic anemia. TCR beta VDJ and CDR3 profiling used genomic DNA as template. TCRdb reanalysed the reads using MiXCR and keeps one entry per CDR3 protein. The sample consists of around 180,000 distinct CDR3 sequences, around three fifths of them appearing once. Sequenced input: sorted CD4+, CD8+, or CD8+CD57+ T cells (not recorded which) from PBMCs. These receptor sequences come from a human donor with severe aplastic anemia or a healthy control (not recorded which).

The CDR3 nucleotides are TGCGCCAGCAGCTCCGGACAGTTAGGCGGCTACACCTTC. Translating it yields CASSSGQLGGYTF. The rearrangement uses TRBV5-1 and TRBJ1-2; the D gene is possibly TRBD1 (6 bases). V gave up 3 bases and J gave up 8 bases, with 14 bases separating them. CDR3 size: 13 residues. Germline lookup yields CDR1 SGHRS and CDR2 YFSETQ.

This CDR3 reads CATRGQGAADTQYF. In DNA, the CDR3 is TGTGCCACCCGTGGACAGGGGGCCGCAGATACGCAGTATTTT. The chain recombines TRBV24-1 with TRBJ2-3, with 11 bases identical to TRBD1. Germline V lookup: CDR1 KGHDR, CDR2 SFDVKD. There are 14 residues in the CDR3. The trim removed 9 bases at V and 4 bases at J, leaving 5 bases unmatched.

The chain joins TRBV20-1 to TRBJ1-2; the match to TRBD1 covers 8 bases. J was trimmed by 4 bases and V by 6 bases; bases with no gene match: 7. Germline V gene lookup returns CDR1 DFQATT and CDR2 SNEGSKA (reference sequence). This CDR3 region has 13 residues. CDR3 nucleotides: TGCAGTGCCCCAGGGGGCGGTAGCTATGGCTACACCTTC. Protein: CSAPGGGSYGYTF.

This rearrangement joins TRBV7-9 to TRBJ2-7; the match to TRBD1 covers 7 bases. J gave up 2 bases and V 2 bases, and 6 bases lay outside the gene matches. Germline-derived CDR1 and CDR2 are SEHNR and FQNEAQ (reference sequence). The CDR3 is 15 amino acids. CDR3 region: CASSLTGATTYEQYF. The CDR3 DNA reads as TGTGCCAGCAGCTTAACAGGGGCCACTACCTACGAGCAGTACTTC.

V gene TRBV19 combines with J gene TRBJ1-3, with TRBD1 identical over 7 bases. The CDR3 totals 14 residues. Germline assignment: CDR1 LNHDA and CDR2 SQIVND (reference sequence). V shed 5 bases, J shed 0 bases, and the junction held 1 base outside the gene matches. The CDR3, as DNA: TGTGCCAGTAGTGGGACAGTCTCTGGAAACACCATATATTTT. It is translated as CASSGTVSGNTIYF.

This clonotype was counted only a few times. The CDR3 DNA sequence: TGTGCCAGTAGGATCTCAGGGGCTACTGAAGCTTTCTTT. This codes for CASRISGATEAFF. The V and J genes are TRBV19 and TRBJ1-1; tentative D call: TRBD1 (6 bases). Trimming stripped 6 bases from V and 5 bases from J, with 13 bases between. The CDR3 runs 13 residues. Germline V gene lookup returns CDR1 LNHDA and CDR2 SQIVND (reference sequence).

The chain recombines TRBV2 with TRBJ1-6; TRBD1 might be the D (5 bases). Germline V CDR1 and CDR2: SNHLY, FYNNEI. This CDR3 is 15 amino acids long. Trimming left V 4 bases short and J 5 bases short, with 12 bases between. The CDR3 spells CASSVTGPHNSPLHF. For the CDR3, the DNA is TGTGCCAGCAGTGTTACAGGACCTCATAATTCACCCCTCCACTTT.

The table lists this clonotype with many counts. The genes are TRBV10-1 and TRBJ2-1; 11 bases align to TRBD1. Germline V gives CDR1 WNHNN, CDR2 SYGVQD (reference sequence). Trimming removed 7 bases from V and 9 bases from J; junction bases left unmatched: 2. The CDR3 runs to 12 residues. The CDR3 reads CASTDRGREQFF. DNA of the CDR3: TGCGCCAGCACGGACAGGGGGCGTGAGCAGTTCTTC.

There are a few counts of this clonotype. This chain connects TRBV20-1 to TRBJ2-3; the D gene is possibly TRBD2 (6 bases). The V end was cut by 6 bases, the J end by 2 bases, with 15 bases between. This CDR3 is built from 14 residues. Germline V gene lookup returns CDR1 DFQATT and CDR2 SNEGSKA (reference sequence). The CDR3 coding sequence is TGCAGTGCGGACTCCGGGACTGACACAGATACGCAGTATTTT. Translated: CSADSGTDTDTQYF.

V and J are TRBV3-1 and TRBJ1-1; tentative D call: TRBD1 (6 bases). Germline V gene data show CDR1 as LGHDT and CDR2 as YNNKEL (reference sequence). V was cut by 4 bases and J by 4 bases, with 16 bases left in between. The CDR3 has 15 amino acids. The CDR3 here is CASSLSGTWGTEAFF. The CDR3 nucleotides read TGTGCCAGCAGCCTATCAGGGACATGGGGCACTGAAGCTTTCTTT.

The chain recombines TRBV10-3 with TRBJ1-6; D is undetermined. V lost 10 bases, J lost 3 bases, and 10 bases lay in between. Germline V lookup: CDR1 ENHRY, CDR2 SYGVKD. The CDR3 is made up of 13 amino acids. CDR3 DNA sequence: TGTGCCACGTTGCAAGGCTATAATTCACCCCTCCACTTT. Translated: CATLQGYNSPLHF.

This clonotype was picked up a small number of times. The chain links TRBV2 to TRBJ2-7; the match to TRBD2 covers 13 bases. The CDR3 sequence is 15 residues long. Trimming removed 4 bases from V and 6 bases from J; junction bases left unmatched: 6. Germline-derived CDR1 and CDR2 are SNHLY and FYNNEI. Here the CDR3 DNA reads TGTGCCAGCAGTGCTAGGACTAGCGGGAGTGCCGAGCAGTACTTC. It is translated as CASSARTSGSAEQYF.

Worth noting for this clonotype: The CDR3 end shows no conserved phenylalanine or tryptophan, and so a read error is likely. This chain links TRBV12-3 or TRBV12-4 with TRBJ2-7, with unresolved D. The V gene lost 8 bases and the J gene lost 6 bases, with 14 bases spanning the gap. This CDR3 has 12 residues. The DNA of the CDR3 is TGTGCCAGCTGCCTCGGTTTCGGCGAGCAGTACTTA. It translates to CASCLGFGEQYL.

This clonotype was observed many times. The CDR3 DNA reads TGCAGCGTTGCTCTGGGGGCGGGTCAGCCCCAGCATTTT. Translating gives CSVALGAGQPQHF. The V and J genes are TRBV29-1 and TRBJ1-5, with D perhaps matching TRBD1 (6 bases). Germline assignment: CDR1 SQVTM and CDR2 ANQGSEA. V lost 4 bases and J lost 6, with 13 bases in between. The CDR3 is 13 amino acids.

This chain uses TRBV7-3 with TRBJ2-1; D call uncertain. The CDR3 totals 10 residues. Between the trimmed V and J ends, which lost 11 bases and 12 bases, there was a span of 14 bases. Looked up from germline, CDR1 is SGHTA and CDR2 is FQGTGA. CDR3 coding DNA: TGTGCCGCGCCTCTTTTGAGGCAGTTCTTC. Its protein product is CAAPLLRQFF.